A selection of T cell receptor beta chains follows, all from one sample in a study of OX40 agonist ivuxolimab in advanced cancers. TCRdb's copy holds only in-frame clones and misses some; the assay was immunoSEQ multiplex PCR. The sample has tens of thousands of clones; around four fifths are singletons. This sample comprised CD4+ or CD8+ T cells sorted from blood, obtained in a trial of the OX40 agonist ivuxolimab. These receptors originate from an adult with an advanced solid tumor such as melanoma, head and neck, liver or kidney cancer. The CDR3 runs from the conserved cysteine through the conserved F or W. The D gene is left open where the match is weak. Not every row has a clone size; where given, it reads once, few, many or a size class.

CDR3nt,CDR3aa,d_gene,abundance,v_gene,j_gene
TGTGCCAGCAGCCAATCAAGGCATGGCTACACCTTC,CASSQSRHGYTF,NA,NA,TRBV16,TRBJ1-2
TGTGCCAGCAGCTTGGGGACTAGCGGAGAGACCCAGTACTTC,CASSLGTSGETQYF,TRBD2,NA,TRBV7-4,TRBJ2-5
TGTGCCAGTGGCCTGGGCGGGGGTTACACTGAAGCTTTCTTT,CASGLGGGYTEAFF,NA,NA,TRBV19,TRBJ1-1
TGTGCCAGCAGTTTATTGGCAGGTAGTAGTCAGCCCCAGCATTTT,CASSLLAGSSQPQHF,NA,NA,TRBV27,TRBJ1-5
TGTGCCAGCAGCTTAGGGGGGGCGCAGACCCAGTACTTC,CASSLGGAQTQYF,NA,few,TRBV7-9,TRBJ2-5
TGTGCCAGCAGCTTAGAGGTGGTTGAGCAGTTCTTC,CASSLEVVEQFF,NA,NA,TRBV7-9,TRBJ2-1
TGTGCCAGCACCGCAGGGTACGATGAGCAGTTCTTC,CASTAGYDEQFF,NA,once,TRBV27,TRBJ2-1
TGTGCCAGCAGCGTCGGGGTCGCAGATACGCAGTATTTT,CASSVGVADTQYF,NA,medium-sized,TRBV7-9,TRBJ2-3
TGTGCCAGCAGTTTGTCGGGCTACGAGCAGTACTTC,CASSLSGYEQYF,NA,NA,TRBV28,TRBJ2-7
TGTGCCAGCAGCACGGAAGGTCGGAGAGGGGGGACAGGGATTTGGTTCACCTTC,CASSTEGRRGGTGIWFTF,TRBD1,NA,TRBV9,TRBJ1-2
TGTGCCAGCAGTTTCCTAGGGGACAGCCTTTCCTACGAGCAGTACTTC,CASSFLGDSLSYEQYF,TRBD1,NA,TRBV27,TRBJ2-7
TGCGCCAGCAGCTTATTCGAGGGCAATGAGCAGTTCTTC,CASSLFEGNEQFF,NA,NA,TRBV5-1,TRBJ2-1
TGTGCCAGCAGCCATGCGGGAACTACAGATACGCAGTATTTT,CASSHAGTTDTQYF,NA,NA,TRBV5-6,TRBJ2-3
TGTGCCAGCAGCGTAGCCCCTGAGACAGACGATGAAAAACTGTTTTTT,CASSVAPETDDEKLFF,NA,NA,TRBV9,TRBJ1-4
TGTGCCAGCAGCCCGGGCGGTTACGAGCAGTACTTC,CASSPGGYEQYF,NA,NA,TRBV5-4,TRBJ2-7
TGTGCCAGCAGGTCAGGGGTAAGCTCATGGCAGCCCCAGCATTTT,CASRSGVSSWQPQHF,NA,NA,TRBV28,TRBJ1-5
TGTGCCAGCACTGCTCAAGGGGGGGCCGATGGCTACACCTTC,CASTAQGGADGYTF,NA,NA,TRBV6-5,TRBJ1-2
TGTGCCAGCAGTCCCCTCGTGACTAGCGGGAGTCTGAACGGGGAGCTGTTTTTT,CASSPLVTSGSLNGELFF,TRBD2,NA,TRBV28,TRBJ2-2
TGTGCCAGCAGCTTGCGATTAGGAGGGACAGGGGTATACGAGCAGTACTTC,CASSLRLGGTGVYEQYF,TRBD1,NA,TRBV5-6,TRBJ2-7
TGTGCCAGCAGCACGGGACTGAATGAAAAACTGTTTTTT,CASSTGLNEKLFF,NA,once,TRBV7-8,TRBJ1-4
TGTGCCAGCAGCTCCCGAGGGGCGACAGGGAAACTCACAGATACGCAGTATTTT,CASSSRGATGKLTDTQYF,TRBD1,NA,TRBV7-6,TRBJ2-3
TGTGCCAGCAGCCAGGGTACTAGCGGGAGGAAAGGCTACAATGAGCAGTTCTTC,CASSQGTSGRKGYNEQFF,TRBD2,NA,TRBV4-2,TRBJ2-1
TGTGCCAGTAGTAAGACCCCGAACACTGAAGCTTTCTTT,CASSKTPNTEAFF,NA,NA,TRBV19,TRBJ1-1
TGTGCCAGCAGTTTTGCTGGGCAAAACTTCAACGAGCAGTACTTC,CASSFAGQNFNEQYF,NA,NA,TRBV27,TRBJ2-7
TGCGCCAGCAGCCAAGGGACAGGGTTTACCTACGAGCAGTACTTC,CASSQGTGFTYEQYF,TRBD1,NA,TRBV4-1,TRBJ2-7
TGTGCCAGCGGCAAGGGGTTCAACTATGGCTACACCTTC,CASGKGFNYGYTF,NA,NA,TRBV7-9,TRBJ1-2
TGTGCCAGCAGCGTGGGACACACTGAAGCTTTCTTT,CASSVGHTEAFF,NA,NA,TRBV9,TRBJ1-1
TGCAGCGTAGGCATACCCCCCTACGAGCAGTACTTC,CSVGIPPYEQYF,NA,NA,TRBV29-1,TRBJ2-7
TGTGCCAGCAGCGCAGGGCGGAGGTCTGGGACTAATGAAAAACTGTTTTTT,CASSAGRRSGTNEKLFF,NA,NA,TRBV7-9,TRBJ1-4
TGTGCCAGCAGTTTCAGCACCGAGTCCGGGGAGCTGTTTTTT,CASSFSTESGELFF,NA,NA,TRBV27,TRBJ2-2
TGTGCCAGCAGCTTCGGGGCCCCGAACACTGAAGCTTTCTTT,CASSFGAPNTEAFF,NA,NA,TRBV27,TRBJ1-1
TGCAGCGTTGAAAAGGCCGATGAAGCTTTCTTT,CSVEKADEAFF,NA,once,TRBV29-1,TRBJ1-1
TGTGCCAGCAGAGAAAGACAGGGCCCTACCCCCGAAGCTTTCTTT,CASRERQGPTPEAFF,TRBD1,NA,TRBV28,TRBJ1-1
TGTGCCTGGGGTCTCCCGAACACCGGGGAGCTGTTTTTT,CAWGLPNTGELFF,NA,NA,TRBV30,TRBJ2-2
TGTGCCAGCTCACACCCGACAGGGGAAGGGAATACGCAGTATTTT,CASSHPTGEGNTQYF,TRBD1,NA,TRBV18,TRBJ2-3
TGTGCCAGCAGCTTAGGACAGGGAACGGGGATGCTGTTTTTT,CASSLGQGTGMLFF,TRBD1,NA,TRBV7-2,TRBJ2-2
TGTGCCAGCAGTGCCCAGGGGGCCTACAATGAGCAGTTCTTC,CASSAQGAYNEQFF,TRBD1,NA,TRBV6-5,TRBJ2-1
TGTGCCAGTGGGACCCAGGGCCTAAGGTACACTGAAGCTTTCTTT,CASGTQGLRYTEAFF,NA,NA,TRBV27,TRBJ1-1
TGTGCCAGCAGCTTACTGGACAGGGAACAAGAGACCCAGTACTTC,CASSLLDREQETQYF,TRBD1,NA,TRBV7-7,TRBJ2-5
TGTGCCAGCAGCCCTCTGGCGGGGGTGGGGAAAACTGAAGCTTTCTTT,CASSPLAGVGKTEAFF,NA,NA,TRBV7-7,TRBJ1-1
TGTGCCAGCAGTGAACAGGGAATGAACACTGAAGCTTTCTTT,CASSEQGMNTEAFF,NA,NA,TRBV28,TRBJ1-1
TGTGCCACAATGGGACCATCCGGGGGGGATACGCAGTATTTT,CATMGPSGGDTQYF,TRBD2,NA,TRBV6-5,TRBJ2-3
TGTGCCAGTAGTATCCCAGGGAACGAGCAGTACTTC,CASSIPGNEQYF,NA,NA,TRBV19,TRBJ2-7
TGTGCCAGCAGTACCCGCGGGGGGGCCCCTACTGAAGCTTTCTTT,CASSTRGGAPTEAFF,NA,NA,TRBV6-1,TRBJ1-1
TGTGCCAGCAGCTTGACGGGGACAGGCAGAGCCTACGAGCAGTACTTC,CASSLTGTGRAYEQYF,TRBD1,NA,TRBV5-6,TRBJ2-7
TGTGCCAGCAGCCAGATAGGCCCTGGGGGCTACACCTTC,CASSQIGPGGYTF,NA,NA,TRBV14,TRBJ1-2
TGTGCCAGCAGCTTAGGACAGGAGAGGAACTATGGCTACACCTTC,CASSLGQERNYGYTF,NA,few,TRBV13,TRBJ1-2
TGTGCCAGCAGAAACCTAGGGGAGCAGTACTTC,CASRNLGEQYF,NA,NA,TRBV27,TRBJ2-7
TGTGCCAGCAGTTCCCTGACTAGTCCCCAAGAGACCCAGTACTTC,CASSSLTSPQETQYF,NA,NA,TRBV27,TRBJ2-5
TGTGCCAGCAGCCGCCCAGTTACCTACGAGCAGTACTTC,CASSRPVTYEQYF,NA,NA,TRBV5-5,TRBJ2-7
TGCGCCACCAGCAGTAAACCGGGACAGGGGTTAGGTGAAAAACTGTTTTTT,CATSSKPGQGLGEKLFF,TRBD1,NA,TRBV15,TRBJ1-4
TGCGCCAGCAGCCAAGATGGGGGGATAGTAGGTCAGCCCCAGCATTTT,CASSQDGGIVGQPQHF,NA,few,TRBV4-1,TRBJ1-5
TGCGCCAGCAGCTGGACAGGCAATGAGCAGTTCTTC,CASSWTGNEQFF,TRBD1,NA,TRBV5-1,TRBJ2-1
TGCGCCAGCAATGAGGTTAGCACCGGGGAGCTGTTTTTT,CASNEVSTGELFF,NA,NA,TRBV10-2,TRBJ2-2
TGTGCCAGTAGTATTGCGGGAACTACCGCCTACGAGCAGTACTTC,CASSIAGTTAYEQYF,NA,NA,TRBV19,TRBJ2-7